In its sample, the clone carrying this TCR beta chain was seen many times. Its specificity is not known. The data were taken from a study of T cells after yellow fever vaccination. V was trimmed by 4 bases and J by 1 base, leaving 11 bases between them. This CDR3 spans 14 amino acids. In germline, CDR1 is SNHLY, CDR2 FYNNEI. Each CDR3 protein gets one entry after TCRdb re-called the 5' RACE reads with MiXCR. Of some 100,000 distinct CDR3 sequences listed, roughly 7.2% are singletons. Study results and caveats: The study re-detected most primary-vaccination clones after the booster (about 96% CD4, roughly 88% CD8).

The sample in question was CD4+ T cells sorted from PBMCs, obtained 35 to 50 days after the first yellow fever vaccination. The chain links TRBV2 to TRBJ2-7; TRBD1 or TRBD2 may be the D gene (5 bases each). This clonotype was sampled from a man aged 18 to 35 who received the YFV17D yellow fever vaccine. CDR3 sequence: CASSVPGLSYEQYV. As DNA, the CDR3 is TGTGCCAGCAGTGTTCCGGGGCTTTCCTACGAGCAGTACGTC.